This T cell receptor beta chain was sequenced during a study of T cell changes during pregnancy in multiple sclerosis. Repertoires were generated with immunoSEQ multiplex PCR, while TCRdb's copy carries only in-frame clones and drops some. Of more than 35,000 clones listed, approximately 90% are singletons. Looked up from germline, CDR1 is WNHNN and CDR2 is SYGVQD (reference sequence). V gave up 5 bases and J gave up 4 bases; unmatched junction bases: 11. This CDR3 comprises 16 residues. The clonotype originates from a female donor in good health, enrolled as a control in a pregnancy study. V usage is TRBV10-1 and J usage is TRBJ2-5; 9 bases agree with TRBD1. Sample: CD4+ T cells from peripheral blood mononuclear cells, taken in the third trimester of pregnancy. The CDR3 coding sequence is TGCGCCAGCAGTCGAACACCGGGACAGGGAGCAGAGACCCAGTACTTC. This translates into CASSRTPGQGAETQYF.